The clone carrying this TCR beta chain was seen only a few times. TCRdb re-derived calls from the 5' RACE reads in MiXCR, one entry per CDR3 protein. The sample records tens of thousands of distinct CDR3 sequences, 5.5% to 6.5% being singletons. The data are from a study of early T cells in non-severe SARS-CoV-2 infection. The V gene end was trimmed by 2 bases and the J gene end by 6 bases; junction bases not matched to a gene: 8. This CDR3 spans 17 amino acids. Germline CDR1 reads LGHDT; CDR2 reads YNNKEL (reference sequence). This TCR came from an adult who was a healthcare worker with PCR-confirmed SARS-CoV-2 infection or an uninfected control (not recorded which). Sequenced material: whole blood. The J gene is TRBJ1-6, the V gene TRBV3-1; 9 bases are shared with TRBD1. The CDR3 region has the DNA TGTGCCAGCAGCCAATTTCCACCGGGACAGGGTAATTCACCCCTCCACTTT. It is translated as CASSQFPPGQGNSPLHF.